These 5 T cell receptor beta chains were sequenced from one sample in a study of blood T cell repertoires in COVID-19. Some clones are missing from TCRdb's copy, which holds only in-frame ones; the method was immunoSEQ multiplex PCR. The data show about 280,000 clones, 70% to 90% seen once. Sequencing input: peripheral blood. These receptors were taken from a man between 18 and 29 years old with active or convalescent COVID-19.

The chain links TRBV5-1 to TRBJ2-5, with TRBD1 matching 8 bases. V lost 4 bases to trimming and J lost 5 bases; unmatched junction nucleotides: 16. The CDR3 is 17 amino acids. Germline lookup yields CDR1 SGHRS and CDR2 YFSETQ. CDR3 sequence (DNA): TGCGCCAGCAGCGCCTCCGCGGACAGGGTAGGGCGGGAGACCCAGTACTTC. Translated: CASSASADRVGRETQYF.

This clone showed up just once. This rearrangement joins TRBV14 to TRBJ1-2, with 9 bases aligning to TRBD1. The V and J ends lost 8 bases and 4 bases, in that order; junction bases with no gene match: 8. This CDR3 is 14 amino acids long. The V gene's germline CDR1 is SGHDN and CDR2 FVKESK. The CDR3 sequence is CASAGQGLGYGYTF. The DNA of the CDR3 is TGTGCCAGCGCCGGACAGGGGCTGGGCTATGGCTACACCTTC.

CDR3 bases: TGTGCCAGCCTTCCAGGGGACAGGGAGTCGGATGAGCAGTTCTTC. Protein sequence: CASLPGDRESDEQFF. The chain links TRBV6-5 to TRBJ2-1, with TRBD1 matching 9 bases. The J segment lost 8 bases and the V segment lost 8 bases, leaving 13 bases of the junction unmatched. The CDR3 consists of 15 residues. Germline assignment: CDR1 MNHEY and CDR2 SVGAGI.

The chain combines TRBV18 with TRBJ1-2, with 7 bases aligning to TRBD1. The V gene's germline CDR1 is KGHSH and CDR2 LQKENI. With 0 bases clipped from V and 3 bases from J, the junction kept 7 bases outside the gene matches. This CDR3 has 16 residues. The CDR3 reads CASSPPGQPIYYGYTF. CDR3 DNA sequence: TGTGCCAGCTCACCACCGGGACAGCCCATATACTATGGCTACACCTTC.

CDR3 bases: TGTGCCAGCAGTTTCCCGGGGAACACTGAAGCTTTCTTT. Translated, it gives CASSFPGNTEAFF. The chain links TRBV27 to TRBJ1-1; D remains ambiguous. The CDR3 extends over 13 amino acids. The V gene lost 3 bases and the J gene lost 1 base, with 6 bases spanning the gap. Germline CDR1 reads MNHEY; CDR2 reads SMNVEV (reference sequence).